These T cell receptor beta chains were read from a single sample in a study of blood T cells in healthy people across ages. TCRdb processed the 5' RACE reads anew with MiXCR; each CDR3 protein has one entry. The data contain 750,000 to 1,000,000 distinct CDR3 sequences, 25% to 30% of them singletons. These same data were also listed under a study on T cells of mothers and their children.

Sequenced input: blood. Receptor source: a middle-aged woman in good health. Each CDR3 is given with its conserved first and last residue. The order of the fields is V gene, clone size, J gene, D gene, CDR3 DNA, CDR3 protein. D genes are given only for firm matches. Clone size is stated in some rows and not others, as once, few, many or a class when expanded.

v_gene: TRBV6-4; abundance: -; j_gene: TRBJ2-4; d_gene: -; CDR3nt: TGTGCCAGCAGTGACTCTGACAACAATAAGCAGTACTTC; CDR3aa: CASSDSDNNKQYF
v_gene: TRBV12-3/TRBV12-4; abundance: few; j_gene: TRBJ1-1; d_gene: -; CDR3nt: TGTGCCAGCAGTTTTGGACAGACCACTGAAGCTTTCTTT; CDR3aa: CASSFGQTTEAFF
v_gene: TRBV3-1; abundance: few; j_gene: TRBJ1-5; d_gene: -; CDR3nt: TGTGGCCAGGGTTATGTCCAGCCCCAGCATTTT; CDR3aa: CGQGYVQPQHF
v_gene: TRBV20-1; abundance: -; j_gene: TRBJ2-7; d_gene: -; CDR3nt: TGCAGTGCTTCCCGGGACACCTCCTACGAGCAGTACTTC; CDR3aa: CSASRDTSYEQYF
v_gene: TRBV29-1; abundance: many; j_gene: TRBJ2-7; d_gene: -; CDR3nt: TGCAGCGTTGAAACGGGGAGGCAGTACTTC; CDR3aa: CSVETGRQYF
v_gene: TRBV4-1; abundance: -; j_gene: TRBJ2-7; d_gene: TRBD1; CDR3nt: TGCGCCAGCAACCAAGAATCAAACAGGGGCTACGAGCAGTACTTC; CDR3aa: CASNQESNRGYEQYF
v_gene: TRBV5-6; abundance: -; j_gene: TRBJ2-1; d_gene: -; CDR3nt: TGTGCCAGCAGCTTCCGGACGGCGGGGCAGTTCTTC; CDR3aa: CASSFRTAGQFF
v_gene: TRBV4-1; abundance: few; j_gene: TRBJ1-1; d_gene: -; CDR3nt: TGCGCCAGCAGCCAAGATCCTACAAGAAATAAAGCTTTCTTT; CDR3aa: CASSQDPTRNKAFF
v_gene: TRBV5-1; abundance: -; j_gene: TRBJ2-7; d_gene: -; CDR3nt: TGCGCCAGCAGCTTGGCTTCAGGGCGGGGATCATACGAGCAGTACTTC; CDR3aa: CASSLASGRGSYEQYF
v_gene: TRBV7-9; abundance: -; j_gene: TRBJ2-5; d_gene: TRBD1; CDR3nt: TGTGCCAGCAGCGTAAAACAGGGGGCTGAAGAGACCCAGTACTTC; CDR3aa: CASSVKQGAEETQYF
v_gene: TRBV7-2; abundance: few; j_gene: TRBJ2-2; d_gene: -; CDR3nt: TGTGCCAGCAGCGGGGGGCCCCCCCGTGGGGAGCTGTTTTTT; CDR3aa: CASSGGPPRGELFF
v_gene: TRBV5-1; abundance: -; j_gene: TRBJ1-6; d_gene: -; CDR3nt: TGCGCCAGCAGCTTGGCCTACCCGGGGATCTCACCCCTCCACTTT; CDR3aa: CASSLAYPGISPLHF
v_gene: TRBV6-5; abundance: -; j_gene: TRBJ2-7; d_gene: -; CDR3nt: TGTGCCAGCAGTCCAGGACAGACCCACGAGCAGTACTTC; CDR3aa: CASSPGQTHEQYF
v_gene: TRBV5-1; abundance: few; j_gene: TRBJ1-6; d_gene: -; CDR3nt: TGCGCCAGCAGCGGCGGGACCCGGAATTCACCCCTCCACTTT; CDR3aa: CASSGGTRNSPLHF
v_gene: TRBV7-6; abundance: -; j_gene: TRBJ1-1; d_gene: -; CDR3nt: TGTGCCAGCAGCGCCCGAGAATTCATGAACACTGAAGCTTTCTTT; CDR3aa: CASSAREFMNTEAFF
v_gene: TRBV9; abundance: many; j_gene: TRBJ2-7; d_gene: TRBD1; CDR3nt: TGTGCCAGCAGCGCACCCAGGACAGGGGGAGGCGACGAGCAGTACTTC; CDR3aa: CASSAPRTGGGDEQYF
v_gene: TRBV11-2; abundance: -; j_gene: TRBJ2-7; d_gene: -; CDR3nt: TGTGCCAGCAGCTTAAACCCCCCCCAGGACGGGATATACGAGCAGTACTTC; CDR3aa: CASSLNPPQDGIYEQYF
v_gene: TRBV5-1; abundance: many; j_gene: TRBJ2-2; d_gene: TRBD1; CDR3nt: TGTGCCAGCAGCTCCCAGGGGGACACCGGGGAGCTGTTTTTT; CDR3aa: CASSSQGDTGELFF
v_gene: TRBV3-1; abundance: -; j_gene: TRBJ1-1; d_gene: -; CDR3nt: TGTGCCAGCAGCTCCTCGCGGGGTAGCACTGAAGTTTTCTTT; CDR3aa: CASSSSRGSTEVFF
v_gene: TRBV7-3; abundance: many; j_gene: TRBJ1-2; d_gene: TRBD1; CDR3nt: TGTGCCAGCAGCGGACAGGGAGCCCTTCCTCATGGCTACACCTTC; CDR3aa: CASSGQGALPHGYTF
v_gene: TRBV5-1; abundance: few; j_gene: TRBJ1-4; d_gene: -; CDR3nt: TGCGCCAGCAGGACATATTACCAGGGAACTAATGAAAAACTGTTTTTT; CDR3aa: CASRTYYQGTNEKLFF
v_gene: TRBV24-1; abundance: -; j_gene: TRBJ2-1; d_gene: -; CDR3nt: TGTGCCACCGGGACGGACAATGAGCAGTTCTTC; CDR3aa: CATGTDNEQFF
v_gene: TRBV11-3; abundance: -; j_gene: TRBJ2-5; d_gene: TRBD2; CDR3nt: TGTGCCAGCAGCTTAGTTAGCGGGAGTACCAATGAGCAGTACTTC; CDR3aa: CASSLVSGSTNEQYF
v_gene: TRBV4-1; abundance: many; j_gene: TRBJ2-3; d_gene: -; CDR3nt: TGCGCCAGCAGCCAAGATCGGTGGCGAGATACGCAGTATTTT; CDR3aa: CASSQDRWRDTQYF
v_gene: TRBV28; abundance: -; j_gene: TRBJ1-2; d_gene: TRBD1; CDR3nt: TGTGCCAGCAGTCGTCCCGGGACAGGGAAAGGTGGCTACACCTTC; CDR3aa: CASSRPGTGKGGYTF
v_gene: TRBV5-1; abundance: few; j_gene: TRBJ2-1; d_gene: TRBD2; CDR3nt: TGCGCCAGCAGCTTGGAAGGCGGCGCGGGGGGGCCCTACAATGAGCAGTTCTTC; CDR3aa: CASSLEGGAGGPYNEQFF
v_gene: TRBV4-1; abundance: -; j_gene: TRBJ2-7; d_gene: -; CDR3nt: TGCGCCAGCAGCCAAGAGGGGGGCGGAGACGAGCAGTACTTC; CDR3aa: CASSQEGGGDEQYF
v_gene: TRBV28; abundance: few; j_gene: TRBJ1-4; d_gene: TRBD1; CDR3nt: TGTGCCAGCAGTTCCCCACAGGGGTCACGCGAAAAACTGTTTTTT; CDR3aa: CASSSPQGSREKLFF